The 29 T cell receptor beta chains reported below all come from one sample, sequenced in a study of cytomegalovirus exposure and HLA in healthy donors. Researchers ran the PCR with 60 Vbeta and 13 Jbeta primers. Method: immunoSEQ multiplex PCR; TCRdb's copy keeps in-frame clones and lacks some. The sample lists 150,000 or so clones; roughly 74% were seen once. The sequenced sample was PBMCs. These receptors originate from a man younger than 35 in good health and CMV-seronegative.

This chain links TRBV19 with TRBJ2-2, with a possible D match to TRBD2 (6 bases). The CDR3 has 16 amino acids. The germline V gene encodes CDR1 LNHDA and CDR2 SQIVND (reference sequence). V dropped 6 bases and J dropped 0 bases, with 14 bases sitting between them. CDR3 nucleotide sequence: TGTGCCAGTAGCATTTGGGGGGATACGAACACCGGGGAGCTGTTTTTT. As protein: CASSIWGDTNTGELFF.

The V and J genes are TRBV6-5 and TRBJ2-3, with 9 bases fitting TRBD2. Germline CDR1 and CDR2: MNHEY and SVGAGI. The CDR3 spans 13 residues. Trimming at V came to 7 bases and at J to 4 bases, leaving 3 bases not matched to a gene. The CDR3 region has the DNA TGTGCCAGCAAAAGCGGGGGGTCAGATACGCAGTATTTT. It codes for CASKSGGSDTQYF.

V gene TRBV29-1 combines with J gene TRBJ1-1; 8 bases match TRBD1. The CDR3 totals 12 residues. Germline V gene lookup returns CDR1 SQVTM and CDR2 ANQGSEA. V was pared by 3 bases and J by 10 bases, with 7 bases of the junction left unmatched. CDR3 sequence: CSVDRDRLGAFF. CDR3 nucleotides: TGCAGCGTTGACCGGGACAGGCTTGGAGCTTTCTTT.

This clone was seen more than once but under ten times. J is TRBJ2-1 and V is TRBV7-9; D is undetermined. The CDR3 covers 15 residues. V was cut by 2 bases and J by 6 bases, with 14 bases left in between. In germline, CDR1 is SEHNR, CDR2 FQNEAQ (reference sequence). The CDR3 here is CASSLIPSSPNEQFF. Here the CDR3 DNA reads TGTGCCAGCAGCTTAATACCGAGCTCCCCCAATGAGCAGTTCTTC.

The sample holds a few counts of this clone. The CDR3 protein is CASSDRRGGAGYTF. CDR3 in DNA: TGTGCCAGCAGCGACCGACGAGGCGGTGCTGGCTACACCTTC. The chain links TRBV2 to TRBJ1-2; D is ambiguous. The germline V and J ends were trimmed by 6 bases and 7 bases, with 18 bases remaining between them. The CDR3 has 14 amino acids. Germline V gives CDR1 SNHLY, CDR2 FYNNEI.

The rearrangement uses TRBV2 and TRBJ1-5; D ambiguous. Germline loops: CDR1 SNHLY, CDR2 FYNNEI. Trimming pared 6 bases from V and 4 bases from J, leaving 7 bases between. The CDR3 contains 12 residues. The CDR3 reads CASRVANQPQHF. The CDR3 DNA follows: TGTGCCAGCAGAGTAGCGAATCAGCCCCAGCATTTT.

The V call is TRBV11-2, the J call TRBJ2-1, with 16 bases aligning to TRBD2. V dropped 2 bases and J dropped 10; count of bases not matched to a gene: 5. Germline values: CDR1 SGHAT, CDR2 FQNNGV. The CDR3 is 16 amino acids. The CDR3 nucleotides are TGTGCCAGCAGCTTAAGAGGGACTAGCGGGGGGGCCGAGCAGTTCTTC. This codes for CASSLRGTSGGAEQFF. Variable domain in full (rest from reference TRBV11-2 and TRBJ2-1): EAGVAQSPRYKIIEKRQSVAFWCNPISGHATLYWYQQILGQGPKLLIQFQNNGVVDDSQLPKDRFSAERLKGVDSTLKIQPAKLEDSAVYLCASSLRGTSGGAEQFFGPGTRLTVL.

This chain links TRBV19 with TRBJ1-5; possible D gene TRBD1, 5 bases. The CDR3 runs to 14 residues. Trimming removed 5 bases at V and 6 bases at J, with 14 bases between. CDR1 LNHDA and CDR2 SQIVND come from the germline V gene (reference sequence). CDR3 nucleotides: TGTGCCAGTAGTGGTAGCCGGAGGGGTCAGCCCCAGCATTTT. It codes for CASSGSRRGQPQHF.

The rearrangement uses TRBV2 and TRBJ1-4; D unclear. The V and J ends lost 4 bases and 8 bases respectively, with 14 bases between them. Per germline, CDR1 SNHLY and CDR2 FYNNEI. The CDR3 has 14 residues. CDR3 protein: CASSGDRGIEKLFF. For the CDR3, the DNA is TGTGCCAGCAGTGGAGATCGAGGTATCGAAAAACTGTTTTTT.

The chain is built from TRBV7-9 and TRBJ2-7; perhaps TRBD1 as D (6 bases). The CDR3 runs 16 residues. Trimming left V 0 bases short and J 4 bases short, with 16 bases between. Germline lookup yields CDR1 SEHNR and CDR2 FQNEAQ (reference sequence). CDR3 DNA sequence: TGTGCCAGCAGCTTAGCCACTACCGGGACACCATACGAGCAGTACGTC. It is translated as CASSLATTGTPYEQYV.

The chain has TRBV19 and TRBJ2-7; 8 bases line up with TRBD1. Per the germline V gene, CDR1 is LNHDA and CDR2 is SQIVND (reference sequence). Germline trimming cut 0 bases from V and 2 bases from J; bases unmatched to any gene: 6. This CDR3 has 16 residues. The CDR3 DNA sequence: TGTGCCAGTAGTATAGATCTCGAGACAGGGGCCTACGAGCAGTACGTC. This encodes CASSIDLETGAYEQYV.

This chain links TRBV7-3 with TRBJ1-1; a weak D match, TRBD1 (6 bases). V lost 0 bases, J lost 0 bases, and 11 bases lay in between. Germline CDR1 is SGHTA and CDR2 is FQGTGA. The CDR3 extends over 16 amino acids. CDR3 nucleotides: TGTGCCAGCAGCTTAACGACAGGTGGAATGAACACTGAAGCTTTCTTT. It codes for CASSLTTGGMNTEAFF. The full variable domain, rest sourced from reference TRBV7-3 and TRBJ1-1, is GAGVSQTPSNKVTEKGKYVELRCDPISGHTALYWYRQSLGQGPEFLIYFQGTGAADDSGLPNDRFFAVRPEGSVSTLKIQRTERGDSAVYLCASSLTTGGMNTEAFFGQGTRLTVV.

V usage is TRBV28 and J usage is TRBJ2-6, with 7 bases lining up with TRBD1. Germline CDR1 is MDHEN and CDR2 is SYDVKM. The junction had 15 bases not matched to a gene; V was cut back by 4 bases and J by 0 bases. The CDR3 is made up of 20 amino acids. The CDR3 is CASSSKRQGPPFSGANVLTF. CDR3 nucleotide sequence: TGTGCCAGCAGTTCCAAAAGACAGGGCCCCCCCTTCTCTGGGGCCAACGTCCTGACTTTC.

The chain links TRBV28 to TRBJ2-1; 7 positions match TRBD1. The germline V gene has CDR1 MDHEN and CDR2 SYDVKM. Losses at the gene ends were 6 bases for V and 6 bases for J; bases not matched to a gene: 5. The CDR3 totals 13 residues. The CDR3 bases are TGTGCCAGCAGCGGACAGGTACGCAATGAGCAGTTCTTC. The encoded protein is CASSGQVRNEQFF.

The chain joins TRBV2 to TRBJ2-1, with 12 bases that match TRBD2. The CDR3 spans 14 residues. CDR1 and CDR2 (germline): SNHLY, FYNNEI. J lost 5 bases, V lost 11 bases, and 7 bases had no gene match. The CDR3 nucleotides read TGTGCCGGGACCCTAGCGGGGGGGAACAATGAGCAGTTCTTC. This sequence encodes CAGTLAGGNNEQFF. The complete variable domain, with remaining parts taken from reference TRBV2 and TRBJ2-1, reads EPEVTQTPSHQVTQMGQEVILRCVPISNHLYFYWYRQILGQKVEFLVSFYNNEISEKSEIFDDQFSVERPDGSNFTLKIRSTKLEDSAMYFCAGTLAGGNNEQFFGPGTRLTVL.

V usage is TRBV2 and J usage is TRBJ2-2; possibly TRBD2 for D (5 bases). Germline CDR1 and CDR2: SNHLY and FYNNEI. The germline V and J ends were trimmed by 3 bases and 0 bases, with 8 bases remaining between them. This CDR3 comprises 15 residues. Here the CDR3 reads CASSDWTPNTGELFF. CDR3 DNA: TGTGCCAGCAGTGATTGGACTCCGAACACCGGGGAGCTGTTTTTT.

This rearrangement joins TRBV19 to TRBJ2-3, with TRBD2 identical over 8 bases. From germline, CDR1 is LNHDA and CDR2 SQIVND (reference sequence). Trimming cost V 5 bases and J 3 bases; bases outside gene matches: 1. CDR3 length: 13 residues. The CDR3 loop reads CASSQRETDTQYF. In nucleotides, the CDR3 is TGTGCCAGTAGTCAGCGGGAGACAGATACGCAGTATTTT.

This clone has just a few counts. The V call is TRBV6-4, the J call TRBJ1-1; D is perhaps TRBD1 (5 bases). This CDR3 contains 14 residues. The V end lost 6 bases, the J end lost 7 bases, and 18 bases lay between the germline ends. The germline CDR1 and CDR2 sequences are MRHNA and SNTAGT. For the CDR3, the DNA is TGTGCCAGCAGATCAACACAGGTTTCGTATGAAGCTTTCTTT. It translates to CASRSTQVSYEAFF.

The chain uses TRBV13 and TRBJ1-1; D might be TRBD1 (5 bases). V gave up 3 bases and J gave up 1 base, with 18 bases separating them. This CDR3 is 17 amino acids long. Germline loops: CDR1 PRHDT, CDR2 FYEKMQ (reference sequence). The CDR3 DNA follows: TGTGCCAGCAGCTTTCGGTGGGGGGACTCAGGGAACACTGAAGCTTTCTTT. Its protein product is CASSFRWGDSGNTEAFF.

The rearrangement links TRBV6-6 to TRBJ2-2, with D possibly matching TRBD2 (7 bases). This CDR3 is built from 15 residues. From germline, CDR1 is MNHNY and CDR2 SVGAGI (reference sequence). V shed 2 bases and J shed 4 bases, with 11 bases lying between them. CDR3 bases: TGTGCCAGCAGTTACCAGGGGAGGGCCACCGGGGAGCTGTTTTTT. It specifies CASSYQGRATGELFF.

The rearrangement links TRBV6-6 to TRBJ1-4; 10 nucleotides match TRBD1. The CDR3 consists of 13 residues. The V and J ends lost 8 bases and 8 bases, in that order; junction bases with no gene match: 5. CDR1 is MNHNY, CDR2 SVGAGI, per germline (reference sequence). CDR3 bases: TGTGCCAGCCGGGACAGGGGAACAGAAAAACTGTTTTTT. Protein sequence: CASRDRGTEKLFF.

The chain couples TRBV28 to TRBJ1-3; D ambiguous. The V gene's germline CDR1 is MDHEN and CDR2 SYDVKM. V was clipped by 4 bases and J by 2 bases, with 15 bases between them. The CDR3 spans 16 residues. The CDR3 protein is CASSSWAQRPGNTIYF. CDR3 nucleotide sequence: TGTGCCAGCAGTTCCTGGGCCCAAAGACCTGGAAACACCATATATTTT.

Concerning this clone itself: The sample holds other DNA sequences that translate to the same CDR3. The chain joins TRBV2 to TRBJ1-1; D uncertain. The CDR3 spans 13 residues. The germline V gene encodes CDR1 SNHLY and CDR2 FYNNEI. Trimming pared 3 bases from V and 1 base from J, leaving 6 bases between. The CDR3 DNA is TGTGCCAGCAGTGACGGGAGGAACACTGAAGCTTTCTTT. This codes for CASSDGRNTEAFF.

The chain has TRBV5-5 and TRBJ1-1, with TRBD1 identical over 9 bases. Germline assignment: CDR1 SGHKS and CDR2 YYEKEE (reference sequence). CDR3 length: 15 residues. J gave up 1 base and V 4 bases, and 5 bases lay outside the gene matches. The CDR3 here is CASSIGQGTNTEAFF. DNA for the CDR3: TGTGCCAGCAGCATCGGACAGGGGACGAACACTGAAGCTTTCTTT.

The rearrangement uses TRBV30 and TRBJ1-6; no firm D call. CDR3 length: 12 amino acids. Germline V lookup: CDR1 GTSNPN, CDR2 SVGIG (reference sequence). The germline V and J ends were trimmed by 3 bases and 9 bases, with 9 bases remaining between them. The CDR3 nucleotides read TGTGCCTGGAGGCGGGAGAGTTCACCCCTCCACTTT. Translated: CAWRRESSPLHF.

CDR3 loop: CASSGQGQNTEAFF. The CDR3 DNA follows: TGCGCCAGCAGCGGACAGGGGCAGAACACTGAAGCTTTCTTT. V usage is TRBV5-1 and J usage is TRBJ1-1, with 9 bases lining up with TRBD1. The V and J ends lost 4 bases and 1 base, in that order; junction bases with no gene match: 2. The V gene's germline CDR1 is SGHRS and CDR2 YFSETQ. The CDR3 is made up of 14 amino acids.

The chain uses TRBV27 and TRBJ2-1, with TRBD2 matching over 10 bases. Germline V gene data show CDR1 as MNHEY and CDR2 as SMNVEV (reference sequence). The V segment lost 4 bases and the J segment 9 bases; nucleotides outside the gene matches: 6. CDR3 length: 14 residues. The DNA of the CDR3 is TGTGCCAGCAGTTGGGTAGCGGGGGGAGGTGAGCAGTTCTTC. Translated: CASSWVAGGGEQFF.

This chain uses TRBV28 with TRBJ1-3; 7 positions agree with TRBD1. This CDR3 is 14 amino acids long. V shed 4 bases and J 4 bases; nucleotides not matched to a gene: 4. Germline assignment: CDR1 MDHEN and CDR2 SYDVKM. This chain's CDR3 is CASSSEGQGNTIYF. CDR3 in DNA: TGTGCCAGCAGTTCCGAGGGACAGGGAAACACCATATATTTT.

This chain connects TRBV6-5 to TRBJ1-2, with D unclear. Trimming left V 6 bases short and J 1 base short, with 9 bases between. The germline gives CDR1 MNHEY, CDR2 SVGAGI. The CDR3 is made up of 13 amino acids. The CDR3 nucleotides read TGTGCCAGCAGGCGGGTTATTAACTATGGCTACACCTTC. Its translation: CASRRVINYGYTF.